This TCR beta chain was profiled in a study of cytomegalovirus exposure and HLA in healthy donors (dated by TCRdb to about 2017). Study-level background: An earlier analysis of a few hundred of the donors reported roughly 300 Gb of sequence data and 117 million unique TCR beta sequences obtained from about 179 million T cells. Roughly 290 gigabases of sequencing data and 75 million to 85 million unique TCR sequences made up an early release that covered several hundred HLA-typed donors. Among the 398 genotyped donors, approximately 81% belonged to the genetic ancestry cluster associated with self-reported Caucasian donors. The aim of the study was to test whether cataloging public T cell receptors could identify signatures of past pathogen exposure. The T cell repertoires of 666 subjects were profiled by immunosequencing and related to cytomegalovirus serostatus. Besides the first cohort of 550 to 750 subjects, a separate validation cohort made up of around 120 different subjects was used. To predict cytomegalovirus infection status, the study combined high-throughput TCR immunosequencing, statistical association of individual TCRs with disease status, and machine learning. In a later analysis, previously published TCR beta repertoires from 670 or so donors were re-analyzed and high-resolution HLA genotyping was added so that TCR occurrence patterns could be studied. In the later analysis, no new phenotypic data were used to find candidate immune exposures; instead, reliance was placed on TCR beta sequences and their occurrence across donors. To decide whether each TCR beta V gene segment behaved as functional or pseudogenic, an earlier analysis of approximately 590 of the donors relied on high-throughput TCR beta sequencing. Donor age, sex, ethnicity and CMV serostatus were compiled alongside the repertoire data. A later genetic analysis took genome-wide SNP genotypes for about three fifths of the roughly 700 donors and used that subset as a discovery cohort. All discovery cohort repertoires had been generated on a single sequencing platform. HLA typing included class I and class II loci at four-digit resolution. The number of typed donors differed by locus: roughly 629-640 for A, B, C, DRB1 and DQB1; about 520 for DQA1; approximately 600 for DPA1; and about 450 for DPB1. Roughly 5 DR-DQ haplotypes were treated as single units for association and clustering because of strong linkage in the cohort. On average, roughly 250,000 unique TCR beta nucleotide sequences were sequenced per donor among 398 genotyped donors of the cohort, with 15% to 20% of those sequences being non-productive. Study-wide findings and limitations: The cohort was sequenced for TCR beta chains only, and without alpha or paired-chain data the features that could be detected were limited. V-gene and J-gene trimming of TCR beta chains was associated with a missense DCLRE1C variant in a later genetic analysis, and the association was replicated in an independent cohort. Strong co-occurrence of HLA alleles, especially DR and DQ, made assigning TCR associations to individual alleles difficult. Compared with the approximately 670-donor mean, donors in an Asian-associated ancestry cluster had fewer N-insertions in productive TCRs, according to a later genetic analysis. According to a later analysis, TCR association rates differed among HLA loci, with DRB1 alleles showing the most associated TCRs and HLA-C alleles showing the fewest. In a later analysis, several top co-occurrence clusters were reported to appear linked to parvovirus B19, influenza, CMV and Epstein-Barr virus. For the cohort, immune exposure information was limited to CMV serostatus. According to the authors, the approach could potentially be generalized to other disease states and immunological phenotypes. Sequencing depth was assumed to be roughly uniform across donors in the presence/absence analyses, though that assumption may not hold. Over 15 rarely observed V segments, including chromosome 9 orphons, were excluded from the earlier analysis of approximately 500 of the donors because counts were too low. A further reported finding was that TCR beta sequences accurately predicted the HLA-A and HLA-B alleles for most subjects in the first cohort. Most CMV-associated TCR beta chains appeared to be HLA-restricted in a later analysis, and the HLA associations seemed to be driven largely by CMV exposure. The classifier was reported to diagnose cytomegalovirus status with high specificity and sensitivity in both the original cohort and the validation cohort. In vitro tests confirmed that a few of the cytomegalovirus-associated TCR beta chains recognize cytomegalovirus antigens. Most TCR sequences were observed very rarely across donors, whereas some public TCRs were present in many individuals. In the study, 150 to 200 TCR beta chains were listed as associated with cytomegalovirus. Because some donors lacked HLA typing at each locus, the association tests relied only on the typed subset. In an earlier analysis of roughly 560 of the donors, most TCR beta V segments were observed in productive rearrangements about 87% or about 30% of the time, broadly matching IMGT annotations. Specific HLA alleles were associated with around 18,000 TCR beta sequences at a false discovery rate of 0.05 in a later analysis. Linkage disequilibrium might explain the correlated functional status among segregating V segments, but an unknown experimental factor could not be ruled out. A later analysis found that HLA-associated TCR beta chains were more clonally expanded and had lower generation probabilities than equally common non-associated chains. The 87-base-pair reads could not distinguish some IMGT-functional V segments, including TRBV6-2 and TRBV6-3, so those segments were excluded. A cluster of highly shared sequence variants was judged likely to represent a technical artifact of the sequencing pipeline.

In total, 666 healthy bone marrow donors made up the cohort. Cohort members were all nominally healthy when sampled, although unrecorded immune exposures were likely present. The donor tested CMV seronegative and was one of the 352 seronegative cohort members. Each donor provided a peripheral blood sample, and peripheral blood mononuclear cells were used for TCR beta sequencing. Genomic DNA extraction from the blood cell samples was performed with the Qiagen DNeasy Blood Extraction Kit. V is shortened by 0 bases, J by 2 bases, and the region joining them spans 15 bases. The germline V gene provides CDR1 SGHDT and CDR2 YYEEEE. Measured from the cysteine to the phenylalanine, the CDR3 is 17 residues long. Kept here is only the CDR3 DNA, which spans 51 bases and is read in frame from base 1. Library preparation used the immunoSEQ multiplex PCR assay. The multiplex PCR relied on a mix of 60 forward primers for TCR Vbeta segments and 13 reverse primers for TCR Jbeta segments. A multiplex PCR assay on genomic DNA amplified the CDR3 region of rearranged TCR beta genes. Amplified TCR beta libraries were sequenced as 87-base-pair reads on the Illumina HiSeq System. As for the authors' bioinformatics: A later analysis counted 65 million to 90 million unique TCR beta chains across the 690 or so repertoires, and approximately 11 million of these chains were shared by at least two donors. Raw reads were error-corrected and collapsed into unique sequences by a nearest-neighbor algorithm in which closely related sequences were merged to remove PCR and sequencing errors. V, D and J gene segments were assigned by aligning CDR3 sequences to IMGT reference sequences. For a sequence to be retained, a match of at least six nucleotides to both a V gene segment and a J gene segment was required. A rearrangement counted as productive if the CDR3 had no stop codons and remained in frame with V and J, and every other rearrangement counted as non-productive. Following IMGT convention, CDR3 was defined as the stretch from the second conserved V-encoded cysteine to the conserved J-encoded phenylalanine. The earlier analysis of 587 of the donors excluded any sequence lacking an unambiguous match to a single V gene segment. An earlier analysis of about 590 of the donors classified V segments as functional when productive rearrangements were above 56.7% and as segregating when the standard deviation between donors was above 5%. To diagnose cytomegalovirus status from the catalog of TCR beta chain sequences, a statistical classification framework was built. V and J gene assignment, in a later analysis, came from comparing TCR nucleotide sequences with IMGT/GENE-DB human TR gene sequences. In a later analysis, CDR3 sequences and most-parsimonious VDJ recombination scenarios were assigned using the TCRdist pipeline. In a later analysis, each TCR beta chain was defined by its CDR3 amino acid sequence together with its V-gene family, and reads without a unique V-gene family were excluded. A later analysis removed 550 to 700 highly shared, low-generation-probability nucleotide sequences to deal with suspected cross-contamination and a sequencing artifact. In a later analysis, a clonal expansion index for each public chain was calculated from normalized within-repertoire ranks of inferred template counts. Generation probabilities in a later analysis came from a VDJ recombination model fitted to out-of-frame rearrangements, and those results were checked against IGoR. In a later analysis, TCR-TCR, TCR-HLA and TCR-CMV co-occurrence was scored with hypergeometric tests, and a repertoire-size bias correction was applied to TCR pairs. To estimate false discovery rates, a later analysis permuted the HLA or CMV assignments 20 times. In a later analysis, co-occurring TCRs were grouped using DBSCAN, with TCRdist sequence similarity added in when clustering inside HLA-allele-positive subsets. Repertoires with fewer than 30,000 or more than 120,000 public chains, plus five repertoires with anomalous nucleotide sharing, were excluded from co-occurrence clustering. The table comes from immuneACCESS by way of TCRdb, which keeps in-frame sequences with V and J called. Part of the clones is missing from these tables; in studies checked, under half for an unresolved V gene and the rest for unknown reasons. That table is the source of V, J and clone size, and D and trimming were worked out from the DNA. For this sample the table gives 60,000 to 85,000 clones, of which more than 60% were detected only once. The top ten constitute less than 2% of the sample.

A remark on this clone: The clone's antigen remains unknown. No much larger clone is present one base from it, and per-base qualities are unavailable.

The specimen was PBMCs. This receptor was identified in a man aged 35-49 years in good health and CMV-seronegative. Rearrangement joined TRBV5-6 to TRBJ1-3; a weak D assignment points to TRBD1 (6 bases agree). The bases read TGTGCCAGCAGCTTGGAGCGGGGGGCGGTAACTGGAAACACCATATATTTT. It translates to CASSLERGAVTGNTIYF.